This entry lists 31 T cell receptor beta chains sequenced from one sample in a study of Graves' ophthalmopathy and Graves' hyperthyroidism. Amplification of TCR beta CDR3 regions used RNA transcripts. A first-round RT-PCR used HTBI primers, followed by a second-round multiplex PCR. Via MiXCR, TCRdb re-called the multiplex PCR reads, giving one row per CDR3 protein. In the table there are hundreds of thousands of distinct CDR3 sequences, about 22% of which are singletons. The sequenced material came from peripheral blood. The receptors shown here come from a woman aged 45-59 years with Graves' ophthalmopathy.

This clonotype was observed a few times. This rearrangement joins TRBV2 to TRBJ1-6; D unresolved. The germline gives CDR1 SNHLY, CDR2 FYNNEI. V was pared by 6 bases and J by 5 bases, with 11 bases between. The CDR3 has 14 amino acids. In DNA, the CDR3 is TGTGCCAGCAGGAGACATACAAATAATTCACCCCTCCACTTT. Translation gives CASRRHTNNSPLHF. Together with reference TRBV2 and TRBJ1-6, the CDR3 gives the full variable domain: EPEVTQTPSHQVTQMGQEVILRCVPISNHLYFYWYRQILGQKVEFLVSFYNNEISEKSEIFDDQFSVERPDGSNFTLKIRSTKLEDSAMYFCASRRHTNNSPLHFGNGTRLTVT.

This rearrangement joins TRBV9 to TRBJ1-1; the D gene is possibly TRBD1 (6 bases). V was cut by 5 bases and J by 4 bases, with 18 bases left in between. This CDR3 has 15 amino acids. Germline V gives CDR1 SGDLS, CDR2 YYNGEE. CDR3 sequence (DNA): TGTGCCAGCAGTCGAGGCAGAGGGGGTAGCACTGAAGCTTTCTTT. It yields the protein CASSRGRGGSTEAFF.

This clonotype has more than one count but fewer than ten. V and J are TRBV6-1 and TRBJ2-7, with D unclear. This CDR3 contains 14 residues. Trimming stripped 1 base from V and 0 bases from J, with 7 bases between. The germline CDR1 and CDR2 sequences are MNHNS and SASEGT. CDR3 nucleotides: TGTGCCAGCAGTGAAGTTTGGGGCTCCTACGAGCAGTACTTC. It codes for CASSEVWGSYEQYF.

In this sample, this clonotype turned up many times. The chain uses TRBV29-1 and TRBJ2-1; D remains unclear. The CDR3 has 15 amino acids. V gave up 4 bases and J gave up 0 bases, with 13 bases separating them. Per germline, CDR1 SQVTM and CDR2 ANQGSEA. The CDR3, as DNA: TGCAGCGTTGTCGGCGTTTTGAACTCCTACAATGAGCAGTTCTTC. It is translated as CSVVGVLNSYNEQFF.

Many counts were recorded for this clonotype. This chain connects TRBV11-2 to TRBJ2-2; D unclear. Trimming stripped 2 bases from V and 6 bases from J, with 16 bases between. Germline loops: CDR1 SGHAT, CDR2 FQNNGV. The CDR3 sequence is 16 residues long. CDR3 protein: CASSLQPTRISGELFF. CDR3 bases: TGTGCCAGCAGCTTACAACCTACACGGATTTCCGGGGAGCTGTTTTTT.

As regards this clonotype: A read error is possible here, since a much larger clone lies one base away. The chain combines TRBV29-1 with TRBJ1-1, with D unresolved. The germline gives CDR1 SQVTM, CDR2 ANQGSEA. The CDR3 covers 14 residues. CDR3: CSVSPGNMNTGAFF. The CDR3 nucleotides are TGCAGCGTTTCCCCTGGCAACATGAACACTGGAGCTTTCTTT.

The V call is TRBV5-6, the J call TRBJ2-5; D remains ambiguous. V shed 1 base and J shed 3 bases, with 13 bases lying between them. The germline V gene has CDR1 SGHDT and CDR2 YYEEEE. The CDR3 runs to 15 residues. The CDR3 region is CASSLLGYGEETQYF. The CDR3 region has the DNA TGTGCCAGCAGCTTGCTCGGCTACGGAGAAGAGACCCAGTACTTC. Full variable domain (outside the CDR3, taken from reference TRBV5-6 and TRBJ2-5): DAGVTQSPTHLIKTRGQQVTLRCSPKSGHDTVSWYQQALGQGPQFIFQYYEEEERQRGNFPDRFSGHQFPNYSSELNVNALLLGDSALYLCASSLLGYGEETQYFGPGTRLLVL.

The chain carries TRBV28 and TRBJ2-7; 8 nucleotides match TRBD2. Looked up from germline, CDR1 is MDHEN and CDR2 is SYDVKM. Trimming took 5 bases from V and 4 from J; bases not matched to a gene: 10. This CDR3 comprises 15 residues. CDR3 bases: TGTGCCAGCAGTCCTAGACTAGCGCGAAATTACGAGCAGTACTTC. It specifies CASSPRLARNYEQYF.

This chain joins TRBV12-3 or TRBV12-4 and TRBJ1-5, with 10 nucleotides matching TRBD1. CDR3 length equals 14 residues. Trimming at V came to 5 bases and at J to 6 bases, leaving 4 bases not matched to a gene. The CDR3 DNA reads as TGTGCCAGCAGTGACCGGGACAGGGGTCAGCCCCAGCATTTT. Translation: CASSDRDRGQPQHF.

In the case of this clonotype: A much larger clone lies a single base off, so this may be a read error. The CDR3 reads CSARTSSTDTQYF. The CDR3 bases are TGCAGTGCGCGGACTAGCAGCACAGATACGCAGTATTTT. The chain employs TRBV20-1 and TRBJ2-3; TRBD2 matches 8 bases. CDR1 DFQATT and CDR2 SNEGSKA come from the germline V gene (reference sequence). The CDR3 spans 13 residues. The V segment lost 6 bases and the J segment 0 bases; nucleotides outside the gene matches: 2.

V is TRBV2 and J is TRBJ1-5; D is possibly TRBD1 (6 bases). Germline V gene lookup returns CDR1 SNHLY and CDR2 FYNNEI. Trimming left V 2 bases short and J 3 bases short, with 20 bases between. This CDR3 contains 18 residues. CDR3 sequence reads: CASSELAQGPSINQPQHF. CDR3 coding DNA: TGTGCCAGCAGTGAACTGGCACAGGGCCCCTCTATCAATCAGCCCCAGCATTTT.

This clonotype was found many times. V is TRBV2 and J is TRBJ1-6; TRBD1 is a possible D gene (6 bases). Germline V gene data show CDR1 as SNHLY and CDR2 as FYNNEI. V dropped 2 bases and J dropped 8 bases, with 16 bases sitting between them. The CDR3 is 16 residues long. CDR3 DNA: TGTGCCAGCAGTGAATGGCACAGGGCGACGGATTCACCCCTCCACTTT. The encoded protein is CASSEWHRATDSPLHF.

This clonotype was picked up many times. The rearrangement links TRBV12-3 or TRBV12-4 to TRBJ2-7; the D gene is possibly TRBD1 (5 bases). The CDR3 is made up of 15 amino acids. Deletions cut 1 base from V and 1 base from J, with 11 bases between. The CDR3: CASSLGGGNSYEQYF. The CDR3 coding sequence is TGTGCCAGCAGTTTAGGGGGCGGAAATTCCTACGAGCAGTACTTC.

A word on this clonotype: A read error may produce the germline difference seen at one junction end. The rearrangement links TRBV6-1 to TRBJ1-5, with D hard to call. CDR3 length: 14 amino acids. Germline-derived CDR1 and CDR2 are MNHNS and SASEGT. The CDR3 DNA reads TGTGCCAGCAGCCTCGTACAGCTAAATCAGCCCCAGCGTTTT. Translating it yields CASSLVQLNQPQRF.

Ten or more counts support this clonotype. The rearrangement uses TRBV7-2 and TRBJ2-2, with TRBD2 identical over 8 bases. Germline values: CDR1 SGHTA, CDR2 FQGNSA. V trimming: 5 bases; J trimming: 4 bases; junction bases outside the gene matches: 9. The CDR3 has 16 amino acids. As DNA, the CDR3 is TGTGCCAGCAGCCGTAGCGGGAACCCCAGCACCGGGGAGCTGTTTTTT. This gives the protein CASSRSGNPSTGELFF.

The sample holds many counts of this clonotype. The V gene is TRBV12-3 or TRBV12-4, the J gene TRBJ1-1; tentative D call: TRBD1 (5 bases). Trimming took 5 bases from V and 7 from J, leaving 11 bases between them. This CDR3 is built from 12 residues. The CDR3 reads CASSRDWGEAFF. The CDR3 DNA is TGTGCCAGCAGTAGGGACTGGGGTGAAGCTTTCTTT.

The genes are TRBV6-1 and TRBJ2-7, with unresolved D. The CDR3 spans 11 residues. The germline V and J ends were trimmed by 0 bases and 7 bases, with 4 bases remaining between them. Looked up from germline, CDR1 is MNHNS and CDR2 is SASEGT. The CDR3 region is CASSEAQEQYF. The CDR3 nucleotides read TGTGCCAGCAGTGAAGCACAGGAGCAGTACTTC.

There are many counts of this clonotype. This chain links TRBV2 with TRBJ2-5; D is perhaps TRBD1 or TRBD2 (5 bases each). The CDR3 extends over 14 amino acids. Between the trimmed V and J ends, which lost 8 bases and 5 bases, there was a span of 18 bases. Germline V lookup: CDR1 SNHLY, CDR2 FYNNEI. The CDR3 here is CASQMRGAGETQYF. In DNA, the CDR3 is TGTGCCAGCCAGATGAGGGGAGCAGGCGAGACCCAGTACTTC. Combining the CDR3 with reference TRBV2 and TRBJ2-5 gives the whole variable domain EPEVTQTPSHQVTQMGQEVILRCVPISNHLYFYWYRQILGQKVEFLVSFYNNEISEKSEIFDDQFSVERPDGSNFTLKIRSTKLEDSAMYFCASQMRGAGETQYFGPGTRLLVL.

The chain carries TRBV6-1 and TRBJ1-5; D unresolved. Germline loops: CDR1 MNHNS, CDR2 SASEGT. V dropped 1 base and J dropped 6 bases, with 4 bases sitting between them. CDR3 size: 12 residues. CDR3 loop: CASSEERQPQHF. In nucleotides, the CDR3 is TGTGCCAGCAGTGAAGAGCGTCAGCCCCAGCATTTT.

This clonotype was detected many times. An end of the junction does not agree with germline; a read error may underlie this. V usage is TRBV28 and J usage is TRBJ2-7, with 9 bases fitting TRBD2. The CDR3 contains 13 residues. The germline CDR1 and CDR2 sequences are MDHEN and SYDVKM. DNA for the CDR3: TGTGCCCTAGCGGGAACCCTAGCGGACATTAAAATCTTC. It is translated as CALAGTLADIKIF. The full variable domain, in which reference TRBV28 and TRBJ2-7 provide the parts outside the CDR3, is DVKVTQSSRYLVKRTGEKVFLECVQDMDHENMFWYRQDPGLGLRLIYFSYDVKMKEKGDIPEGYSVSREKKERFSLILESASTNQTSMYLCALAGTLADIKIFGPGTRLTVT.

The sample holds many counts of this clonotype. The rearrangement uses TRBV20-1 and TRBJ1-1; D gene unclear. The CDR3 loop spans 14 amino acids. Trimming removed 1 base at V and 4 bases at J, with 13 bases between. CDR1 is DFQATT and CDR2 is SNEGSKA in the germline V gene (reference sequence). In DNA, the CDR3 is TGCAGTGCTAGAGGGTCGGTGGATGGCACTGAAGCTTTCTTT. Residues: CSARGSVDGTEAFF.

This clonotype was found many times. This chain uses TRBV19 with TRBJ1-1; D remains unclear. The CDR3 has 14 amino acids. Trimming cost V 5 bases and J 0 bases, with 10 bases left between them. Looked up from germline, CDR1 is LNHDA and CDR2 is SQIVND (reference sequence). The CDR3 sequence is CASSEPALNTEAFF. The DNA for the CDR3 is TGTGCCAGTAGTGAGCCCGCCCTGAACACTGAAGCTTTCTTT.

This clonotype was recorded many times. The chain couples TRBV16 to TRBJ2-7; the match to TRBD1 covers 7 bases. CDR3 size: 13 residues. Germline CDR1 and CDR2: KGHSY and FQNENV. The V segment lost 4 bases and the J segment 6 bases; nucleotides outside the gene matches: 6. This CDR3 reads CASSRTQGSEQYF. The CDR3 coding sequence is TGTGCCAGCAGCCGTACACAGGGGTCCGAGCAGTACTTC.

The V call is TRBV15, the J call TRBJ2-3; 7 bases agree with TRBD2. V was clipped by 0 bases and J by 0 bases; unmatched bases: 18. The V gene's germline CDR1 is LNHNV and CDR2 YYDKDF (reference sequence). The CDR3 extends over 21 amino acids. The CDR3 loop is CATSRDKGSGALASSTDTQYF. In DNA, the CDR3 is TGTGCCACCAGCAGAGATAAAGGGTCCGGGGCACTAGCGTCTAGCACAGATACGCAGTATTTT.

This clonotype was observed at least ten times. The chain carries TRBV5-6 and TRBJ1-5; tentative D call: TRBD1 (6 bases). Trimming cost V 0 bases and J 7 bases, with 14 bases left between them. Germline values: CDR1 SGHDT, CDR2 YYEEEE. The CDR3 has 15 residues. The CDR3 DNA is TGTGCCAGCAGCTTGGGGGGGGGCCGGGGACAGCCCCAGCATTTT. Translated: CASSLGGGRGQPQHF.

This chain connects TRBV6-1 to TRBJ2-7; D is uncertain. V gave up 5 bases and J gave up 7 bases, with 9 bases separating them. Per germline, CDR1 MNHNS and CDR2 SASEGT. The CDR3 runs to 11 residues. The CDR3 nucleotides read TGTGCCAGCAGTCCCTCAAAAGAGCAGTACTTC. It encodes CASSPSKEQYF.

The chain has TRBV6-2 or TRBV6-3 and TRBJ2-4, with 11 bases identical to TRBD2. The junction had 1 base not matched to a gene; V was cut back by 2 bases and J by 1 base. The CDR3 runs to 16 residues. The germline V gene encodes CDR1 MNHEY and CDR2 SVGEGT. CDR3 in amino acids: CASSYVAGGAKNIQYF. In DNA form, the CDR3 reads TGTGCCAGCAGTTACGTAGCGGGAGGGGCCAAAAACATTCAGTACTTC.

CDR3 loop: CASRKYRGAEAFF. DNA for the CDR3: TGTGCCAGCAGAAAATACAGGGGCGCTGAAGCTTTCTTT. The chain combines TRBV14 with TRBJ1-1; 7 bases align to TRBD1. From germline, CDR1 is SGHDN and CDR2 FVKESK. Trimming at V came to 6 bases and at J to 6 bases, leaving 7 bases not matched to a gene. The CDR3 extends over 13 amino acids. The full variable domain, its missing parts supplied by reference TRBV14 and TRBJ1-1, is EAGVTQFPSHSVIEKGQTVTLRCDPISGHDNLYWYRRVMGKEIKFLLHFVKESKQDESGMPNNRFLAERTGGTYSTLKVQPAELEDSGVYFCASRKYRGAEAFFGQGTRLTVV.

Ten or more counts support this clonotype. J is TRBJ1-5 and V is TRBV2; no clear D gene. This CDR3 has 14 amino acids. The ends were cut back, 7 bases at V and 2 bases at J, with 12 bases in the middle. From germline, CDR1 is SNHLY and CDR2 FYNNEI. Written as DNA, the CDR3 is TGTGCCAGCACGCTTGAGGCGGGCAATCAGCCCCAGCATTTT. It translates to CASTLEAGNQPQHF.

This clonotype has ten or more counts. The CDR3: CASSAQGAEQYF. The CDR3 nucleotides are TGTGCCAGCAGTGCCCAGGGAGCCGAGCAGTACTTC. This chain uses TRBV2 with TRBJ2-7, with D perhaps matching TRBD1 or TRBD2 (5 bases each). CDR1 is SNHLY and CDR2 is FYNNEI in the germline V gene. This CDR3 comprises 12 residues. Trimming took off 4 bases at V and 6 bases at J, with 10 bases between the two ends.

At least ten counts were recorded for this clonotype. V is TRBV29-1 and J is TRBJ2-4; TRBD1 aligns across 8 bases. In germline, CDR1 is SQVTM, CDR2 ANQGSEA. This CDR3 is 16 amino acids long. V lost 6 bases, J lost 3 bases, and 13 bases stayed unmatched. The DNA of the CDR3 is TGCAGCGTGTACTCTCAGGGGGCGCGGGGCAAAAACATTCAGTACTTC. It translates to CSVYSQGARGKNIQYF.